The T cell receptor beta chain described here comes from a study of blood T cells in healthy people across ages. Germline loops: CDR1 ENHRY, CDR2 SYGVKD. Deletions cut 2 bases from V and 2 bases from J, with 13 bases between. This CDR3 region has 16 residues. Alongside a J-beta primer mix, a sample-barcoded 5' primer served in a second PCR lasting roughly 6 to 12 cycles. MiXCR, applied by TCRdb to the 5' RACE reads, yields one record per CDR3 protein. The sample yields around 800,000 distinct CDR3 sequences, under 30% seen once. This sample also appeared in a second study, on T cells of mothers and their children.

This sequence joins TRBV10-3 and TRBJ2-1; TRBD1 or TRBD2 may be the D gene (5 bases each). Sequences were obtained from blood. This receptor was obtained from a boy aged 5-17 years in good health. The CDR3 spells CAISERGQGPYNEQFF. CDR3 bases: TGTGCCATCAGTGAGCGCGGGCAGGGACCCTACAATGAGCAGTTCTTC.